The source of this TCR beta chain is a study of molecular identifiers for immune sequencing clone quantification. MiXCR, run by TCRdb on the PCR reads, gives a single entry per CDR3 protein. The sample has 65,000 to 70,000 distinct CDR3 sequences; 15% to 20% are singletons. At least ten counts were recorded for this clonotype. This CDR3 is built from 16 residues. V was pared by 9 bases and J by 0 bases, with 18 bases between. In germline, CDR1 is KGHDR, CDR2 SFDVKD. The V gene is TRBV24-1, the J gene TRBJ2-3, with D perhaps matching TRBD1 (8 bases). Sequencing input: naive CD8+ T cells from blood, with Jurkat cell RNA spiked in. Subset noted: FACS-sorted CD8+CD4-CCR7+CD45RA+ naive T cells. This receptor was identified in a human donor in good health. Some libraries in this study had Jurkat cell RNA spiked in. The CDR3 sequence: CATGTGSSGSTDTQYF. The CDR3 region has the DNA TGTGCCACCGGGACAGGATCTAGCGGAAGCACAGATACGCAGTATTTT.